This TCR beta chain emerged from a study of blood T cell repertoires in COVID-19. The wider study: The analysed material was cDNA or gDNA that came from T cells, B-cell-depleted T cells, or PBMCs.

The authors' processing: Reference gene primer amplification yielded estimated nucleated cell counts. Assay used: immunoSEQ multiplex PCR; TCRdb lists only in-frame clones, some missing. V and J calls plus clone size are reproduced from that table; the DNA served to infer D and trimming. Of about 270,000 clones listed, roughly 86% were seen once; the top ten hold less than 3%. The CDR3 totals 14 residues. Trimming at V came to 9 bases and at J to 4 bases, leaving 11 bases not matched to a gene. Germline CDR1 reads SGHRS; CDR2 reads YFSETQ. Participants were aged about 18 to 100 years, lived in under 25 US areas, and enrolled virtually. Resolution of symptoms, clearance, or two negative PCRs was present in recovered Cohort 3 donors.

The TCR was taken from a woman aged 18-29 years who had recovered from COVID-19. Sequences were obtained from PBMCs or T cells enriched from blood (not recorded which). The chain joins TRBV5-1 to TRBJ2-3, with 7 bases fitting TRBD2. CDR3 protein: CATWGGEGADTQYF. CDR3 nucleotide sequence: TGCGCCACATGGGGCGGGGAGGGCGCAGATACGCAGTATTTT.